The 32 T cell receptor beta chains below come from one sample, sequenced in a study of blood T cells in healthy people across ages. Sample-barcoded 5' priming and a J-beta primer mix drove a second PCR of about 7 to 11 cycles. TCRdb reprocessed the 5' RACE reads via MiXCR and lists one record per CDR3 protein. There are about 620,000 distinct CDR3 sequences in the sample; more than 45% occur only once, and roughly 14% lies in the top ten. The source material was blood. Receptors were obtained from a woman of 80 years or more in good health.

This clonotype has only a few counts. The chain combines TRBV5-4 with TRBJ2-2; TRBD1 matches 12 bases. V was pared by 4 bases and J by 6 bases, with 10 bases of the junction left unmatched. The CDR3 covers 17 residues. The germline V gene has CDR1 SGHNT and CDR2 YYREEE (reference sequence). The CDR3 nucleotides are TGTGCCAGCAGCGCAGGGACAGGGGGCGTATACTCCGGGGAGCTGTTTTTT. Protein sequence: CASSAGTGGVYSGELFF.

This chain joins TRBV3-1 and TRBJ1-2, with a tentative D call TRBD1 (6 bases). The CDR3 extends over 15 amino acids. The V gene lost 0 bases and the J gene lost 5 bases, with 13 bases spanning the gap. CDR1 LGHDT and CDR2 YNNKEL come from the germline V gene (reference sequence). The CDR3, as DNA: TGTGCCAGCAGCCAAGAATTGGGGGCCATATATGGCTACACCTTC. Amino acid sequence: CASSQELGAIYGYTF.

CDR3 protein: CASSQTGVFGYTF. CDR3 nucleotides: TGTGCCAGCAGCCAGACAGGGGTGTTTGGCTACACCTTC. This sequence joins TRBV28 and TRBJ1-2, with 8 bases that match TRBD1. The CDR3 is 13 residues long. V gave up 6 bases and J gave up 7 bases; unmatched junction bases: 7. Germline CDR1 is MDHEN and CDR2 is SYDVKM.

In its sample, this clonotype was seen many times. This chain connects TRBV11-2 to TRBJ2-3, with 9 bases aligning to TRBD1. After removal of 3 bases from V and 2 bases from J, the junction contained 3 bases not matched to a gene. There are 15 residues in the CDR3. Germline V lookup: CDR1 SGHAT, CDR2 FQNNGV. The CDR3 loop reads CASSLDRGFTDTQYF. In DNA form, the CDR3 reads TGTGCCAGCAGCTTGGACAGGGGATTCACAGATACGCAGTATTTT. The entire variable domain, with the rest obtained from reference TRBV11-2 and TRBJ2-3, is as follows: EAGVAQSPRYKIIEKRQSVAFWCNPISGHATLYWYQQILGQGPKLLIQFQNNGVVDDSQLPKDRFSAERLKGVDSTLKIQPAKLEDSAVYLCASSLDRGFTDTQYFGPGTRLTVL.

A note on this clonotype: Sequence at one end of the junction differs from germline and may be a read error. This chain connects TRBV9 to TRBJ1-2, with a possible D match to TRBD1 (6 bases). The CDR3 runs to 17 residues. Germline V gives CDR1 SGDLS, CDR2 YYNGEE. CDR3 nucleotides: TGTGCCGGCAGCCCCCAGCTGAGTCCAGGGGCGTTCAATGGCTACACCTTC. Protein product: CAGSPQLSPGAFNGYTF.

Concerning this clonotype: One end of the junction varies from germline; a read error may be responsible. The V and J genes are TRBV14 and TRBJ2-5, with D perhaps assigned TRBD1 or TRBD2 (5 bases each). CDR1 is SGHDN and CDR2 is FVKESK in the germline V gene. The CDR3 has 18 residues. CDR3 nucleotide sequence: TGTGCCAGCAGTCAAGATTTAGGGACCGCCTACGTCTACAATGAGCAGTACTTC. Protein sequence: CASSQDLGTAYVYNEQYF.

This clonotype was seen ten or more times. The V and J genes are TRBV20-1 and TRBJ2-7; the D gene is possibly TRBD1 (5 bases). CDR3 length: 15 residues. Trimming stripped 0 bases from V and 3 bases from J, with 15 bases between. Germline CDR1 reads DFQATT; CDR2 reads SNEGSKA (reference sequence). The CDR3 region is CSARDPRATLYEQYF. The CDR3 DNA reads TGCAGTGCTAGAGATCCCAGGGCAACACTCTACGAGCAGTACTTC.

At least ten counts were recorded for this clonotype. This sequence joins TRBV28 and TRBJ2-7, with D hard to call. Trimming took off 8 bases at V and 2 bases at J, with 10 bases between the two ends. Germline CDR1 is MDHEN and CDR2 is SYDVKM. The CDR3 is 12 residues long. The CDR3 DNA is TGTGCCAGCGGGTTCAGTCCCTACGAGCAGTACTTC. Protein sequence: CASGFSPYEQYF.

This chain links TRBV7-2 with TRBJ1-2; D call uncertain. CDR3 length equals 16 residues. Germline loops: CDR1 SGHTA, CDR2 FQGNSA. The V end lost 5 bases, the J end lost 7 bases, and 23 bases lay between the germline ends. CDR3 DNA sequence: TGTGCCAGCAGCAGGCCCCCGGGGTTGGGTTTAGTTGGCTACACCTTC. Encoded protein: CASSRPPGLGLVGYTF.

This clonotype showed up many times. The V and J genes are TRBV7-9 and TRBJ2-1; 7 bases match TRBD2. CDR3 size: 14 residues. The J segment lost 8 bases and the V segment lost 8 bases, leaving 12 bases of the junction unmatched. Germline CDR1 reads SEHNR; CDR2 reads FQNEAQ (reference sequence). The CDR3 coding sequence is TGTGCCAGCGACCTTTTCGGGGGGTTCGATGAGCAGTTCTTC. As protein: CASDLFGGFDEQFF.

A word on this clonotype: One base away lies a much larger clone, so this may be a sequencing read error. The genes are TRBV28 and TRBJ2-7, with unresolved D. The CDR3 length is 13 residues. Germline V gene lookup returns CDR1 MDHEN and CDR2 SYDVKM. CDR3 region: CASSFADSYEQDF. The DNA for the CDR3 is TGTGCCAGCAGTTTTGCAGACTCCTACGAGCAGGACTTC.

This clonotype was seen a single time. V gene TRBV30 combines with J gene TRBJ1-6, with D hard to call. Trimming cost V 2 bases and J 9 bases, with 23 bases left between them. The germline V gene has CDR1 GTSNPN and CDR2 SVGIG (reference sequence). The CDR3 is 17 amino acids. In DNA, the CDR3 is TGTGCCTGGAGTCACCACCGAGGGAGGGAAGAGGGTTCACCCCTCCACTTT. Translating gives CAWSHHRGREEGSPLHF.

The count of this clonotype is one. The chain carries TRBV12-5 and TRBJ2-3; D remains ambiguous. This CDR3 is 12 amino acids long. The V gene's germline CDR1 is LGHNT and CDR2 FRNRAP. The V gene lost 5 bases and the J gene lost 1 base, with 4 bases spanning the gap. The CDR3 reads CASGPGTDTQYF. The CDR3 DNA reads TGTGCTAGTGGTCCCGGCACAGATACGCAGTATTTT.

This clonotype has only a few counts. The gene calls are TRBV20-1 and TRBJ1-5; D might be TRBD1 (5 bases). Looked up from germline, CDR1 is DFQATT and CDR2 is SNEGSKA (reference sequence). With 3 bases removed from V and 7 bases from J, the gap between germline ends came to 16 bases. This CDR3 is 14 amino acids long. In nucleotides, the CDR3 is TGCAGTGCTAGCGGGACCGCCTTTGGGCAGCCCCAGCATTTT. Translating gives CSASGTAFGQPQHF.

This clonotype is a singleton in its sample. The chain recombines TRBV5-1 with TRBJ2-1; D not certain. Per germline, CDR1 SGHRS and CDR2 YFSETQ. The CDR3 is 15 residues long. V was shortened by 1 base and J by 9 bases, with 17 bases between the two germline ends. Here the CDR3 DNA reads TGCGCCAGCAGCTTGATCGCGTTGCCGGGCGGTGAGCAGTTCTTC. This gives the protein CASSLIALPGGEQFF.

CDR3 protein: CASSIGITGGYTF. The CDR3, as DNA: TGTGCCAGTAGTATCGGGATCACCGGCGGCTACACCTTC. The chain recombines TRBV19 with TRBJ1-2; D is undetermined. In germline, CDR1 is LNHDA, CDR2 SQIVND (reference sequence). With 3 bases removed from V and 8 bases from J, the gap between germline ends came to 13 bases. This CDR3 region has 13 residues.

V usage is TRBV18 and J usage is TRBJ1-2; possibly TRBD1 for D (6 bases). This CDR3 comprises 14 residues. V shed 3 bases and J shed 5 bases, with 13 bases lying between them. Germline values: CDR1 KGHSH, CDR2 LQKENI. CDR3 coding DNA: TGTGCCAGCTCACCTAACCAGGGGAATTATGGCTACACCTTC. Its translation is CASSPNQGNYGYTF.

The chain carries TRBV6-1 and TRBJ2-4, with a tentative D call TRBD2 (6 bases). The DNA end is a closer match to TRBJ2-5, so the J assignment may be wrong. The germline V gene encodes CDR1 MNHNS and CDR2 SASEGT. This CDR3 contains 15 residues. The CDR3, as DNA: TGTGCCAGCAGTGTCCTACTAGCCCTCCAAGAGACCCAGTACTTC. Translating it yields CASSVLLALQETQYF.

The chain combines TRBV3-1 with TRBJ2-7; D possibly corresponds to TRBD1 (5 bases). V gave up 4 bases and J gave up 7 bases, with 20 bases separating them. The CDR3 runs to 15 residues. Germline-derived CDR1 and CDR2 are LGHDT and YNNKEL (reference sequence). The CDR3 DNA reads TGTGCCAGCAGCCCCGATGCCAGGGCGAACAATGAGCAGTACTTC. Protein sequence: CASSPDARANNEQYF.

This clonotype has a single count. Here the CDR3 reads CASSGGRGGAYGYTF. The DNA for the CDR3 is TGTGCCAGCAGTGGGGGTCGAGGGGGGGCCTATGGCTACACCTTC. This chain connects TRBV2 to TRBJ1-2; possible D gene TRBD1, 6 bases. Germline V gene data show CDR1 as SNHLY and CDR2 as FYNNEI. The CDR3 is 15 residues long. Trimming pared 4 bases from V and 4 bases from J, leaving 16 bases between.

V gene TRBV5-1 combines with J gene TRBJ1-1; TRBD1 aligns across 8 bases. The CDR3 consists of 15 residues. V dropped 4 bases and J dropped 2; count of bases not matched to a gene: 7. Germline lookup yields CDR1 SGHRS and CDR2 YFSETQ. The CDR3 DNA follows: TGCGCCAGCAGCCAACCAGACAGGGGAAACACTGAAGCTTTCTTT. Protein sequence: CASSQPDRGNTEAFF.

On this clonotype: At one end the junction does not follow the germline gene, possibly because of a read error. The genes are TRBV6-6 and TRBJ2-7, with a tentative D call TRBD1 (6 bases). Germline V gene lookup returns CDR1 MNHNY and CDR2 SVGAGI (reference sequence). This CDR3 region has 14 residues. CDR3 sequence: CTSSYSDRSYEQYF. The CDR3 DNA reads TGTACCAGCAGTTACTCAGACAGGTCCTACGAGCAGTACTTC.

This chain joins TRBV21-1 and TRBJ2-7; the D segment call TRBD2 is taken from the table without a DNA check. TRBV21-1 is termed a pseudogene. The CDR3 is 16 residues long. The CDR3 loop is CASSEDFFRSSYEQYF. The DNA of the CDR3 is TGTGCCAGCAGCGAGGACTTTTTTCGTAGCTCCTACGAGCAGTACTTC.

This clonotype has at least ten counts. This chain uses TRBV6-6 with TRBJ2-4; the D gene could be TRBD1 or TRBD2 (5 bases each). V dropped 2 bases and J dropped 1 base, with 12 bases sitting between them. CDR1 and CDR2 from the germline V gene are MNHNY and SVGAGI (reference sequence). This CDR3 is built from 16 residues. CDR3 in amino acids: CASSYTRGRAKNIQYF. In nucleotides, the CDR3 is TGTGCCAGCAGTTACACTAGGGGTCGGGCCAAAAACATTCAGTACTTC.

This clonotype was detected only a few times. The chain couples TRBV7-3 to TRBJ2-1; maybe TRBD1 (7 bases). V lost 6 bases and J 4 bases, leaving 19 bases between the germline ends. The CDR3 has 16 amino acids. Germline values: CDR1 SGHTA, CDR2 FQGTGA. The DNA of the CDR3 is TGTGCCAGCAGTGACGCAGGGGGGACGATATACAATGAGCAGTTCTTC. Translation: CASSDAGGTIYNEQFF. The whole variable domain, remainder taken from reference TRBV7-3 and TRBJ2-1, is GAGVSQTPSNKVTEKGKYVELRCDPISGHTALYWYRQSLGQGPEFLIYFQGTGAADDSGLPNDRFFAVRPEGSVSTLKIQRTERGDSAVYLCASSDAGGTIYNEQFFGPGTRLTVL.

A word on this clonotype: It may be a read error: a sequence one base away is much more abundant. The chain carries TRBV5-1 and TRBJ2-3, with TRBD2 matching over 13 bases. Germline trimming cut 3 bases from V and 2 bases from J; bases unmatched to any gene: 6. CDR3 length equals 17 residues. Germline V gives CDR1 SGHRS, CDR2 YFSETQ. The CDR3: CASSYPGTSGTTDTQYF. CDR3 in DNA: TGCGCCAGCAGCTACCCTGGGACTAGCGGGACCACAGATACGCAGTATTTT.

This sequence joins TRBV12-3 or TRBV12-4 and TRBJ1-1; weak D call: TRBD1 (5 bases). Deletions cut 6 bases from V and 3 bases from J, with 14 bases between. CDR3 length: 14 amino acids. In DNA, the CDR3 is TGTGCCAGCAGCGGGGGACGGCCCTACACTGAAGCTTTCTTT. This gives the protein CASSGGRPYTEAFF.

This rearrangement joins TRBV15 to TRBJ2-5, with a tentative D call TRBD2 (6 bases). V was trimmed by 3 bases and J by 5 bases, leaving 16 bases between them. In germline, CDR1 is LNHNV, CDR2 YYDKDF (reference sequence). The CDR3 has 15 residues. CDR3 nucleotide sequence: TGTGCCACCAGCAGCTATGGCGGGACGTTCGAGACCCAGTACTTC. Translation gives CATSSYGGTFETQYF.

CDR3 loop: CASSLAGGATNAEAFF. As DNA, the CDR3 is TGCGCCAGCAGCTTGGCCGGTGGAGCAACTAACGCTGAAGCTTTCTTT. The chain combines TRBV5-1 with TRBJ1-1; D not certain. The CDR3 runs 16 residues. V lost 0 bases and J 6 bases, leaving 18 bases between the germline ends. Per germline, CDR1 SGHRS and CDR2 YFSETQ.

V is TRBV7-3 and J is TRBJ1-1, with 7 bases matching TRBD1. The CDR3 runs 15 residues. V trimming: 4 bases; J trimming: 4 bases; junction bases outside the gene matches: 9. CDR1 SGHTA and CDR2 FQGTGA come from the germline V gene. This CDR3 is CASSSGGGSSTEAFF. CDR3 nucleotide sequence: TGTGCCAGCAGCTCAGGGGGGGGATCGAGCACTGAAGCTTTCTTT.

This clonotype was observed a single time. The chain uses TRBV5-1 and TRBJ2-3, with D possibly TRBD2 on 6 matching bases. The CDR3 length is 17 residues. CDR1 is SGHRS, CDR2 YFSETQ, per germline. V lost 4 bases to trimming and J lost 2 bases, with 20 bases between them. The CDR3 protein is CASSRTPSGSLTDTQYF. The CDR3 region has the DNA TGCGCCAGCAGCAGGACTCCAAGCGGGTCCCTCACAGATACGCAGTATTTT.

This clonotype came up once. A read error is possible here, since a much larger clone lies one base away. The chain joins TRBV7-9 to TRBJ2-5, with D unclear. Trimming shortened V by 5 bases and J by 11 bases, and 18 bases separated the two germline ends. The CDR3 sequence is 13 residues long. Germline loops: CDR1 SEHNR, CDR2 FQNEAQ (reference sequence). CDR3 bases: TGTGCCAGCAGCCAAATCAATTACAATGAGCAGTACTTC. Its protein is CASSQINYNEQYF.